The 10 T cell receptor beta chains in this list originate from one sample, sequenced in a study of long-term antiretroviral therapy in people with HIV. At survey level, the immunoSEQ assay was run in its v3.0 version. Sequencing used immunoSEQ multiplex PCR; TCRdb keeps in-frame clones, though not all of them. The table records 25,000 to 35,000 clones, around 97% of them present only once. The sample was unsorted PBMCs, taken 6.9 years after starting antiretroviral therapy. The source of these receptors is a man aged 30-40 years with HIV.

The V and J genes are TRBV19 and TRBJ1-2; 7 bases agree with TRBD1. The germline gives CDR1 LNHDA, CDR2 SQIVND (reference sequence). V shed 6 bases, J shed 3 bases, and the junction held 4 bases outside the gene matches. The CDR3 runs to 13 residues. The CDR3 DNA reads as TGTGCCAGTAGCCGTGACAGGGACTATGGCTACACCTTC. Protein product: CASSRDRDYGYTF.

The rearrangement uses TRBV11-2 and TRBJ2-5; no firm D call. CDR3 size: 14 residues. The germline V gene has CDR1 SGHAT and CDR2 FQNNGV. V was clipped by 5 bases and J by 1 base, with 11 bases between them. The CDR3 bases are TGTGCCAGCAGCGACGATGGGTCCCAAGAGACCCAGTACTTC. Residues: CASSDDGSQETQYF.

V is TRBV7-8 and J is TRBJ1-2; D is possibly TRBD1 (6 bases). Germline CDR1 reads SGHVS; CDR2 reads FQNEAQ. Trimming pared 1 base from V and 1 base from J, leaving 7 bases between. The CDR3 is 14 amino acids. Here the CDR3 DNA reads TGTGCCAGCAGCTTAGAGGACAGTAACTATGGCTACACCTTC. It encodes CASSLEDSNYGYTF.

The J gene is TRBJ2-3, the V gene TRBV5-6; the D is unclear. Germline-derived CDR1 and CDR2 are SGHDT and YYEEEE. The germline V and J ends were trimmed by 5 bases and 4 bases, with 17 bases remaining between them. The CDR3 loop spans 15 amino acids. CDR3 nucleotides: TGTGCCAGCAGATCAGGTTCCCAGCCCGCAGATACGCAGTATTTT. Protein sequence: CASRSGSQPADTQYF.

V is TRBV5-1 and J is TRBJ2-1; 12 bases are shared with TRBD2. V shed 9 bases, J shed 7 bases, and the junction held 11 bases outside the gene matches. Germline V gene lookup returns CDR1 SGHRS and CDR2 YFSETQ. This CDR3 contains 15 residues. CDR3 residues: CATQSTSGSTNEQFF. The CDR3 coding sequence is TGCGCCACCCAATCGACTAGCGGGAGCACTAATGAGCAGTTCTTC.

The V call is TRBV7-9, the J call TRBJ2-7; TRBD2 aligns across 9 bases. V trimming: 4 bases; J trimming: 3 bases; junction bases outside the gene matches: 10. The CDR3 runs to 16 residues. CDR1 is SEHNR and CDR2 is FQNEAQ in the germline V gene (reference sequence). In nucleotides, the CDR3 is TGTGCCAGCAGCTCGACCGGGACTAGCTTAAACTACGAGCAGTACTTC. Encoded protein: CASSSTGTSLNYEQYF.

The V call is TRBV29-1, the J call TRBJ2-7; TRBD2 matches at 14 bases. Unmatched junction bases numbered 9, after V lost 6 bases and J lost 2 bases. This CDR3 has 16 residues. Germline V gives CDR1 SQVTM, CDR2 ANQGSEA. CDR3 nucleotides: TGCAGCGTAGCAGGGACTAGCGGGAGCCCCACCTACGAGCAGTACTTC. Translating it yields CSVAGTSGSPTYEQYF.

The chain carries TRBV5-6 and TRBJ2-5; tentative D call: TRBD2 (5 bases). The V end was cut by 4 bases, the J end by 2 bases, with 9 bases between. Germline values: CDR1 SGHDT, CDR2 YYEEEE. The CDR3 spans 13 residues. CDR3 residues: CASSPDSQETQYF. CDR3 sequence (DNA): TGTGCCAGCAGCCCGGACTCACAAGAGACCCAGTACTTC.

The CDR3 nucleotides are TGTGCCACCAGCAGTCCATTGGGGCGGGCTTTCTTT. Amino acid sequence: CATSSPLGRAFF. The chain couples TRBV15 to TRBJ1-1; maybe TRBD1 (5 bases). The CDR3 length is 12 residues. The germline V and J ends were trimmed by 3 bases and 11 bases, with 13 bases remaining between them. Germline CDR1 LNHNV, CDR2 YYDKDF (reference sequence).

The chain uses TRBV5-4 and TRBJ2-3, with D maybe TRBD2 (6 bases). V dropped 9 bases and J dropped 3 bases, with 11 bases sitting between them. The CDR3 loop spans 12 amino acids. The germline CDR1 and CDR2 sequences are SGHNT and YYREEE (reference sequence). The CDR3 protein is CATRAGTDTQYF. The CDR3 DNA reads TGTGCCACCCGGGCGGGGACAGATACGCAGTATTTT.